Below, one TCR beta chain is given with its context. The length of the CDR3 is 13 residues. In germline, CDR1 is SGHDN, CDR2 FVKESK. J gave up 4 bases and V 5 bases, and 2 bases lay outside the gene matches. These data come from a study of blood T cell repertoires in COVID-19. Study-level background: Acute and convalescent COVID-19 specimens originated in the United States, Italy and Spain.

In the source study's methods: It was from reference gene primer amplification that nucleated cell counts were estimated. Method: immunoSEQ multiplex PCR; TCRdb's copy keeps in-frame clones and lacks some. That table supplies the V and J calls and clone size; D and trimming were determined from the DNA. The sample shows approximately 52,000 clones, about 90% of them seen only once. The sequence derives from a human donor with active COVID-19. The donor label of this sample is uncertain. Sequencing was performed on peripheral blood. The chain has TRBV14 and TRBJ1-3; 7 positions match TRBD1. The CDR3 DNA sequence: TGTGCCAGCAGCTCGGGACAGGGAAACACCATATATTTT. It translates to CASSSGQGNTIYF. The full variable domain, rest sourced from reference TRBV14 and TRBJ1-3, is EAGVTQFPSHSVIEKGQTVTLRCDPISGHDNLYWYRRVMGKEIKFLLHFVKESKQDESGMPNNRFLAERTGGTYSTLKVQPAELEDSGVYFCASSSGQGNTIYFGEGSWLTVV.